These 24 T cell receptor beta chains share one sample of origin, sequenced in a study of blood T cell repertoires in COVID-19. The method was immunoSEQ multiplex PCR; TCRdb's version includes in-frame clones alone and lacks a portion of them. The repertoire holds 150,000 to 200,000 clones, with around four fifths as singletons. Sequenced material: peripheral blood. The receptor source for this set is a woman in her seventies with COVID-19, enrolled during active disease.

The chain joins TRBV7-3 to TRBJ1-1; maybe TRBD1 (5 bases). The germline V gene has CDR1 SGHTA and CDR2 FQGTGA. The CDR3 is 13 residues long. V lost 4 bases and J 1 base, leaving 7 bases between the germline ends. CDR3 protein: CASSSQENTEAFF. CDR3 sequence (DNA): TGTGCCAGCAGCTCACAGGAGAACACTGAAGCTTTCTTT.

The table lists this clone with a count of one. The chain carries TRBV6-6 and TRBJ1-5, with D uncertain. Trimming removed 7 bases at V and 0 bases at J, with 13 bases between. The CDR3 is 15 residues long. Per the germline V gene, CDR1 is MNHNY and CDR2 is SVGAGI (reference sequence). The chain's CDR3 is CASIKGGSSNQPQHF. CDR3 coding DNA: TGTGCCAGCATAAAGGGAGGAAGTAGCAATCAGCCCCAGCATTTT.

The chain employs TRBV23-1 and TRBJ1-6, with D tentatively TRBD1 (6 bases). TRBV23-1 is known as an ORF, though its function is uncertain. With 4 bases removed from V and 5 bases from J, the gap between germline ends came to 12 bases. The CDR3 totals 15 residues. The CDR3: CASSLTGRDNSPLHF. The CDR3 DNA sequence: TGCGCCAGCAGTCTAACAGGGAGAGATAATTCACCCCTCCACTTT.

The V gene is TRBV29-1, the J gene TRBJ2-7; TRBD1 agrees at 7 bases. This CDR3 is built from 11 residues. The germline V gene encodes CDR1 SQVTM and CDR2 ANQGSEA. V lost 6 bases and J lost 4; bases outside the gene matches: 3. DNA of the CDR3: TGCAGCGTCGGACAGGCGTACGAGCAGTACTTC. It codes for CSVGQAYEQYF.

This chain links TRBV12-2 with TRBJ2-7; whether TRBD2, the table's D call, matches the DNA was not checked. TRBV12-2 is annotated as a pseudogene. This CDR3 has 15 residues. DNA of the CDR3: TGTGCAAGTCGCTCCGAGTCCCAGCGAGCCTACGAGCAGTACTTC. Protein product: CASRSESQRAYEQYF.

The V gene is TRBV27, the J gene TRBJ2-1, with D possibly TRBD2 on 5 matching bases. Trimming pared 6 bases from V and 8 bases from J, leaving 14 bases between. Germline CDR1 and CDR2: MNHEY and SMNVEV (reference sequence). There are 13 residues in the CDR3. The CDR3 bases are TGTGCCAGCAGCTCGGCCGGGAAGGATGAGCAGTTCTTC. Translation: CASSSAGKDEQFF.

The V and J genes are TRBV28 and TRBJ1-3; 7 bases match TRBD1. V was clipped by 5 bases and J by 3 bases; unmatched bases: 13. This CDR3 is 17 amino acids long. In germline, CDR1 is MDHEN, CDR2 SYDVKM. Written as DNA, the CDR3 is TGTGCCAGCAGTCTCTCTGGTACAGGGGAGAGTGGAAACACCATATATTTT. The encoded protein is CASSLSGTGESGNTIYF.

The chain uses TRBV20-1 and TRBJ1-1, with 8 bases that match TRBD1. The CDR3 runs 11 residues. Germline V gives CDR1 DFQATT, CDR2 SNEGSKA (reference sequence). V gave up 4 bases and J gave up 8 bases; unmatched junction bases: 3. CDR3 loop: CSAKGQEEAFF. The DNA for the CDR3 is TGCAGTGCTAAGGGACAGGAGGAAGCTTTCTTT.

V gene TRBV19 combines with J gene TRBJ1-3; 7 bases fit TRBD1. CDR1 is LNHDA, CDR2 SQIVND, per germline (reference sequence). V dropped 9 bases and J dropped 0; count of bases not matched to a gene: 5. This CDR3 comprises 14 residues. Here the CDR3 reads CASSDRSSGNTIYF. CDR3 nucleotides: TGTGCCAGCTCGGACAGGAGCTCTGGAAACACCATATATTTT.

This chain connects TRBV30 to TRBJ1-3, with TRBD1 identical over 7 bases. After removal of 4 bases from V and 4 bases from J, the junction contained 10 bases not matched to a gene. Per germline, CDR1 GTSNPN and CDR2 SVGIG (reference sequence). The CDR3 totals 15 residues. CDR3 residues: CAWTGQRTRGNTIYF. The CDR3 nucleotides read TGTGCCTGGACGGGACAGCGAACTCGCGGAAACACCATATATTTT.

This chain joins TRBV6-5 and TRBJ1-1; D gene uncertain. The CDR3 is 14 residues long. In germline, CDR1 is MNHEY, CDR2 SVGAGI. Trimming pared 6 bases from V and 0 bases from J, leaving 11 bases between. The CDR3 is CASRTRVLNTEAFF. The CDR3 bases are TGTGCCAGCAGAACTCGAGTCCTGAACACTGAAGCTTTCTTT.

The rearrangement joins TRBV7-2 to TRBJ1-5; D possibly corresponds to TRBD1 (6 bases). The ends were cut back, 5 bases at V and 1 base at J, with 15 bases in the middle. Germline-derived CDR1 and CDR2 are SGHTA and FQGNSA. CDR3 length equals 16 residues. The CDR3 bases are TGTGCCAGCAGCATGATTGGGACACAGAGCAATCAGCCCCAGCATTTT. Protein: CASSMIGTQSNQPQHF.

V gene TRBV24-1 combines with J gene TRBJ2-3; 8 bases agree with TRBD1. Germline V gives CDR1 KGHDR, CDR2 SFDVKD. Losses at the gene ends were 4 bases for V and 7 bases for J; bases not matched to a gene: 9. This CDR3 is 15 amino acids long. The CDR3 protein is CATSDPRTGWYTQYF. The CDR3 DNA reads TGTGCCACCAGTGACCCAAGGACAGGGTGGTATACGCAGTATTTT.

CDR3 DNA: TGTGCCACCAGTGATTTCCGGGACAGTCTTACAGATACGCAGTATTTT. This sequence encodes CATSDFRDSLTDTQYF. The V gene is TRBV24-1, the J gene TRBJ2-3, with 7 bases identical to TRBD1. Losses at the gene ends were 1 base for V and 3 bases for J; bases not matched to a gene: 6. The CDR3 runs to 16 residues. Germline V lookup: CDR1 KGHDR, CDR2 SFDVKD.

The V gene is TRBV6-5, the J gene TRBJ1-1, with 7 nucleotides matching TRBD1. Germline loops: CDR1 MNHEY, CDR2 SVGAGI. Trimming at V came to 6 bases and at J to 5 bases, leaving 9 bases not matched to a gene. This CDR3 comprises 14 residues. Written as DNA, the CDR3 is TGTGCCAGCAGCGCTACAGGGGTCGGGACTGAAGCTTTCTTT. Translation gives CASSATGVGTEAFF.

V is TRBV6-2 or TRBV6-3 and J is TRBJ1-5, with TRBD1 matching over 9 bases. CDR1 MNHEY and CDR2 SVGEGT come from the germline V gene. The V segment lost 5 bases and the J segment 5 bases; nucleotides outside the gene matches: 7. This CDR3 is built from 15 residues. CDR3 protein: CASSRTGDEDQPQHF. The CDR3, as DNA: TGTGCCAGCAGTCGGACAGGGGACGAAGATCAGCCCCAGCATTTT.

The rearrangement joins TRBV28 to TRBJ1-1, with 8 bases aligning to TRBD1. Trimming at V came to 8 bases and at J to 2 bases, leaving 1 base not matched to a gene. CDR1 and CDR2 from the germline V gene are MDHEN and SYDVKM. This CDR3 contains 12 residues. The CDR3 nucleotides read TGTGCCAGCGGGACAGGAAACACTGAAGCTTTCTTT. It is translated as CASGTGNTEAFF.

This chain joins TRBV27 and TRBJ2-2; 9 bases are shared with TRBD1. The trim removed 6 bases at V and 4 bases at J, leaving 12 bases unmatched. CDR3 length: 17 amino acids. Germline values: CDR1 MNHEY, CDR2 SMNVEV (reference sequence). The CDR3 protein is CASRPPRQGVGTGELFF. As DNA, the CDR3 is TGTGCCAGCAGACCGCCCCGACAGGGGGTAGGCACCGGGGAGCTGTTTTTT.

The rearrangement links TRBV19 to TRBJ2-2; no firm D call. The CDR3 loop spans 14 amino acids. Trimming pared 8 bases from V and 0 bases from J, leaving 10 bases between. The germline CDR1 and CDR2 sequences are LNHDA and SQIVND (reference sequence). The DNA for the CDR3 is TGTGCCAGTCGACAAGCTACGAACACCGGGGAGCTGTTTTTT. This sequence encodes CASRQATNTGELFF.

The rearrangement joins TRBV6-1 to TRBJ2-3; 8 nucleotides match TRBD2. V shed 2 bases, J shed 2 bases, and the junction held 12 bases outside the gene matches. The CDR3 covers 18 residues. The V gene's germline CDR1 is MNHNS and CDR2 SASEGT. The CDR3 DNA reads TGTGCCAGCAGTGAAACCCCCGAGGGTAGCGGGAACACAGATACGCAGTATTTT. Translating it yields CASSETPEGSGNTDTQYF.

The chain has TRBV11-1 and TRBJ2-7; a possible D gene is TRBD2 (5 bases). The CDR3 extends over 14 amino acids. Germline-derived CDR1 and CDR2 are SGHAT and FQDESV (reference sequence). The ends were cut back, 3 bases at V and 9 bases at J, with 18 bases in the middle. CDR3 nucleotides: TGTGCCAGCAGCTTGCGATCCGAAGGAGGCGGGCAGTACTTC. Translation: CASSLRSEGGGQYF. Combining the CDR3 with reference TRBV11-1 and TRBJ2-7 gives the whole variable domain EAEVAQSPRYKITEKSQAVAFWCDPISGHATLYWYRQILGQGPELLVQFQDESVVDDSQLPKDRFSAERLKGVDSTLKIQPAELGDSAMYLCASSLRSEGGGQYFGPGTRLTVT.

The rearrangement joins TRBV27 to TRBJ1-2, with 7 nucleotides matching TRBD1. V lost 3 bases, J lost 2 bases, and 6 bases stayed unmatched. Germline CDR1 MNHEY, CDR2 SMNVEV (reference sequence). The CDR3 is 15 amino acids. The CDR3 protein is CASSLMSTGNYGYTF. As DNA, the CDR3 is TGTGCCAGCAGTTTGATGTCGACAGGGAACTATGGCTACACCTTC.

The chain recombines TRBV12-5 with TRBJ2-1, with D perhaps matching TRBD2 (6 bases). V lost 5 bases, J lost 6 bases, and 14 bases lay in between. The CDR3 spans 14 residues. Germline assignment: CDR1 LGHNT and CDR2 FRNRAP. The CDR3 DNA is TGTGCTAGTGGTCTGCAAGACGGGAGCAATGAGCAGTTCTTC. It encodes CASGLQDGSNEQFF.

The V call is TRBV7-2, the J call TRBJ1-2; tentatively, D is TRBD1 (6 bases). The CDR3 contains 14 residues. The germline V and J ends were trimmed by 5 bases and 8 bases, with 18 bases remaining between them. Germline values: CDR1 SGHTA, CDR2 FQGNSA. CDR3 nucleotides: TGTGCCAGCAGCCCATCGACAGGAGTTGGCGGCTACACCTTC. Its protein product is CASSPSTGVGGYTF.